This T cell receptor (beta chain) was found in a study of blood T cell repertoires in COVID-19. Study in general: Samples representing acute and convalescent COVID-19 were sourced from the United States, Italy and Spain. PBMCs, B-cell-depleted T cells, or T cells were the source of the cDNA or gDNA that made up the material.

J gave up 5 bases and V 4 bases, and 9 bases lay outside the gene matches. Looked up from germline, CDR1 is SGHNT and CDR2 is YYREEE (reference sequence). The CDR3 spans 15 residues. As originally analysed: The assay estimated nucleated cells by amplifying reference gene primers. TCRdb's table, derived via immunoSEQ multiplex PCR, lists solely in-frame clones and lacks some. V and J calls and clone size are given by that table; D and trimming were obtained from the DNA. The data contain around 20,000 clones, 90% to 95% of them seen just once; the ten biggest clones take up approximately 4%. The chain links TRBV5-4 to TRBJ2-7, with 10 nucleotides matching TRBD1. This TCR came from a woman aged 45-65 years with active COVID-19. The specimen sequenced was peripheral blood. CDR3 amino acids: CASSPWGDRGDEQYF. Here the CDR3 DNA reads TGTGCCAGCAGCCCCTGGGGGGACAGGGGCGACGAGCAGTACTTC.